This record covers a single TCR beta chain. No antigen is known for it. Method: immunoSEQ multiplex PCR; TCRdb's copy keeps in-frame clones and lacks some. The data show some 2,100,000 clones, with approximately 94% seen just once and under 2% held by the top ten. Cells designated naive CD8 were CD45RO-negative and were positively selected for CCR7, with terminally differentiated effector memory CD45RA+ cells excluded. Germline CDR1 MNHNS, CDR2 SASEGT. V was cut by 4 bases and J by 4 bases, with 13 bases left in between. The CDR3 totals 14 residues. This sample was taken from a study of shared clonotypes between healthy human individuals. The overall study: Three CD4 naive, three CD4 memory, two CD8 naive and one CD8 memory plate were used per donor. Study conclusions and caveats: Naive subsets typically showed greater estimated richness than memory subsets.

The sequenced material came from naive CD8+ T cells from PBMCs. This TCR derives from a man between 18 and 35 years old in good health. Some clones in this sample may be carry-over from other donors' samples. The chain uses TRBV6-1 and TRBJ1-1, with TRBD1 as a possible D gene (5 bases). DNA of the CDR3: TGTGCCAGCAGTGTAATTTCAGGGTTCACTGAAGCTTTCTTT. Its translation is CASSVISGFTEAFF.